The entry below describes one T cell receptor beta chain. This clonotype was counted at least ten times. This clone's antigen is unknown. Within one base of it there is no much larger clone, and no base qualities were kept. Reads for this sample came from an Illumina HiSeq 2500. Quantitative 5'-RACE with molecular barcodes was used to prepare TCR beta libraries. The published analysis was carried out like this. To identify disease-linked TCR variants, a new computational method was used, one built on a probabilistic model of VDJ rearrangement. TCRdb took the public reads, trimmed them with fastp at Q25, ran MiXCR for clone calling and kept in-frame beta chains. Rows with one shared CDR3 protein collapse into an entry with the most common genes and DNA. The V and J calls were not made by the authors but by TCRdb's processing. For this sample the table gives some 130,000 distinct CDR3 sequences, of which about 7.3% were detected only once. Around 12% of the sample rests with the top ten.

The sample comes from a study of CD8 T cells in ankylosing spondylitis (dated by TCRdb to about 2017). Looking at the study overall: The study profiled T cell receptor beta repertoires in healthy donors and ankylosing spondylitis patients to find disease-linked TCR variants. The full study cohort comprised approximately 23 ankylosing spondylitis patients and roughly 110 healthy donors. Peripheral blood samples were taken, and synovial fluid was additionally collected from ankylosing spondylitis patients. Points the paper makes about the study in general: Some TCR beta motif variants had previously been reported in synovial fluid and blood of reactive arthritis patients, which suggested common disease-initiation mechanisms. The disease-linked clones had a CD8+ phenotype and were found at relatively low frequencies in peripheral blood. Significant enrichment of the disease-linked clones was reported in matched synovial fluid samples from ankylosing spondylitis patients. Blood from ankylosing spondylitis patients appeared to be characterized by a TCR beta motif composed of under ten highly homologous amino acid variants.

The CDR3 measures 13 amino acids from cysteine to phenylalanine. Only the CDR3 portion is preserved as DNA: 39 bases, with reading frame beginning at the first base. The V end loses 3 bases and the J end loses 3 bases, and a stretch of 9 bases separates them. Based on the germline V gene, the CDR1 and CDR2 sequences are SGHRS and YFSETQ. This receptor was identified in a female donor with ankylosing spondylitis or in good health (not recorded which). The chain uses TRBV5-1 and TRBJ1-1, with no reliable assignment of the D segment. Sequenced input: blood, either unsorted or a sorted T cell fraction (not recorded which). The DNA sequence reads TGCGCCAGCAGCTACCTTGGTGACACTGAAGCTTTCTTT. Translated, it reads CASSYLGDTEAFF.